The clone carrying this T cell receptor beta chain was detected once. Antigen unknown. Expressed TCRB transcripts got sequenced, as all isolated RNA was reverse transcribed. Produced via immunoSEQ multiplex PCR; TCRdb's table is partial and in-frame only. The table lists a few hundred thousand clones, approximately 15% of them singletons. This entry comes from a study of beta chain features in type 1 diabetes. Study-wide results and limits: TCRB CDR3 length was moderately but significantly reduced in all four CD4+ subsets of Type 1 diabetes patients.

The V end lost 0 bases, the J end lost 2 bases, and 16 bases lay between the germline ends. The length of the CDR3 is 17 residues. CDR1 SGHTS and CDR2 YDEGEE come from the germline V gene. The TCR was taken from a man between 18 and 29 years old with type 1 diabetes. This chain uses TRBV5-8 with TRBJ2-3, with D maybe TRBD1 (6 bases). Sequenced input: naive CD4+ T cells from blood. CDR3 coding DNA: TGTGCCAGCAGCTTGGGAAACAGGGTCGTGACCACAGATACGCAGTATTTT. This encodes CASSLGNRVVTTDTQYF.